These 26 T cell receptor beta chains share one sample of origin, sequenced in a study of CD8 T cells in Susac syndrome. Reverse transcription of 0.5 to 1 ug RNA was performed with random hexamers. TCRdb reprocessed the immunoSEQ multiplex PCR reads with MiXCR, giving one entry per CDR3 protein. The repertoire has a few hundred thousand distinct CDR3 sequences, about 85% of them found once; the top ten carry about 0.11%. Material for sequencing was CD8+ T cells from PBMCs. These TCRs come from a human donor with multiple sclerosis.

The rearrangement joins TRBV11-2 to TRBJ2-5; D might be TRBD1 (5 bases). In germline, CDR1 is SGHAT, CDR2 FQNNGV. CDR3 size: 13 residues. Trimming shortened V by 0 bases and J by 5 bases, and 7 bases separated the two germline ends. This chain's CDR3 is CASSLEGQETQYF. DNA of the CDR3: TGTGCCAGCAGCTTAGAGGGGCAGGAGACCCAGTACTTC.

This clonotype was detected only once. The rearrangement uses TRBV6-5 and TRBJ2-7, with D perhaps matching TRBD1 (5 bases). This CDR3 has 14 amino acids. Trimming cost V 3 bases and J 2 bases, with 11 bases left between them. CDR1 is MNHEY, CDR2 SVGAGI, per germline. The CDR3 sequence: CASSYEQGPYEQYF. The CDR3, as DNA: TGTGCCAGCAGTTATGAGCAGGGCCCCTACGAGCAGTACTTC.

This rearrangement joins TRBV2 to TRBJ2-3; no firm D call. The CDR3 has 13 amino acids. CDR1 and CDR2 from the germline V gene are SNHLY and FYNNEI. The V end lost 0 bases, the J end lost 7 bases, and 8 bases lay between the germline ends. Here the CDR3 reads CASSEAGLNTQYF. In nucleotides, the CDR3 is TGTGCCAGCAGTGAAGCGGGGTTGAATACGCAGTATTTT. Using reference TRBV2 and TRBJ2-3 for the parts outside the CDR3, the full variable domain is EPEVTQTPSHQVTQMGQEVILRCVPISNHLYFYWYRQILGQKVEFLVSFYNNEISEKSEIFDDQFSVERPDGSNFTLKIRSTKLEDSAMYFCASSEAGLNTQYFGPGTRLTVL.

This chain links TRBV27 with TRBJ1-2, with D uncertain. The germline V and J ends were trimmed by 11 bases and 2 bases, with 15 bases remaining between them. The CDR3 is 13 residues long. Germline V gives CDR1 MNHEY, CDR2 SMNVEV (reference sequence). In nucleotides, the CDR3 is TGTGCCCCCGATATGGGATTAAACTATGGCTACACCTTC. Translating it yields CAPDMGLNYGYTF.

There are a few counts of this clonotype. CDR3 nucleotide sequence: TGCGCCAGCTCGCCGGGACAGGGTATTGATGAGCAGTTCTTC. Protein sequence: CASSPGQGIDEQFF. The J gene is TRBJ2-1, the V gene TRBV5-1; 9 nucleotides line up with TRBD1. CDR1 and CDR2 from the germline V gene are SGHRS and YFSETQ. V shed 7 bases, J shed 8 bases, and the junction held 10 bases outside the gene matches. The CDR3 length is 14 residues.

The CDR3 protein is CASSLSEGMNTEAFF. The CDR3 coding sequence is TGCGCCAGCAGCCTTTCGGAGGGGATGAACACTGAAGCTTTCTTT. The chain uses TRBV5-1 and TRBJ1-1, with D possibly matching TRBD1 (5 bases). The CDR3 contains 15 residues. The germline V gene encodes CDR1 SGHRS and CDR2 YFSETQ. V lost 4 bases and J lost 0, with 13 bases in between. Full variable domain (remainder filled in from reference TRBV5-1 and TRBJ1-1): KAGVTQTPRYLIKTRGQQVTLSCSPISGHRSVSWYQQTPGQGLQFLFEYFSETQRNKGNFPGRFSGRQFSNSRSEMNVSTLELGDSALYLCASSLSEGMNTEAFFGQGTRLTVV.

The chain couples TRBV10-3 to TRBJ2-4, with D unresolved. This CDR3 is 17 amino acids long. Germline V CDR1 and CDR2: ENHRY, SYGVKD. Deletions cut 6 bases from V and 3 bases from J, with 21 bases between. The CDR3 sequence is CAISRKPLGERKNIQYF. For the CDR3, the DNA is TGTGCCATCAGCCGAAAGCCCCTTGGGGAACGCAAAAACATTCAGTACTTC.

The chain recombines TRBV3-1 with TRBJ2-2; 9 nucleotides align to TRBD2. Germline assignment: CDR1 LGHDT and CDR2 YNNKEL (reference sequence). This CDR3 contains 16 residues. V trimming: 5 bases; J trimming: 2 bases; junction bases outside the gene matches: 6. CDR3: CASSTPSGVNTGELFF. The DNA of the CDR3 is TGTGCCAGCAGCACCCCTAGCGGGGTCAACACCGGGGAGCTGTTTTTT.

The CDR3 DNA is TGTGCCAGCAGCTTAGGGACTCCCACAGATACGCAGTATTTT. It encodes CASSLGTPTDTQYF. The chain couples TRBV7-9 to TRBJ2-3; a weak D match, TRBD2 (5 bases). CDR3 length: 14 residues. Germline CDR1 is SEHNR and CDR2 is FQNEAQ (reference sequence). Trimming stripped 1 base from V and 2 bases from J, with 7 bases between.

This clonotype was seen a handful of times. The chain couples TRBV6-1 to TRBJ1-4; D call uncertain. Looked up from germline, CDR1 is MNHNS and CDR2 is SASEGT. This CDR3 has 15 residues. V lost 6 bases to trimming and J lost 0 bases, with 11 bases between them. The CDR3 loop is CASSPNGATNEKLFF. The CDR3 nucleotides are TGTGCCAGCAGCCCTAACGGTGCAACTAATGAAAAACTGTTTTTT.

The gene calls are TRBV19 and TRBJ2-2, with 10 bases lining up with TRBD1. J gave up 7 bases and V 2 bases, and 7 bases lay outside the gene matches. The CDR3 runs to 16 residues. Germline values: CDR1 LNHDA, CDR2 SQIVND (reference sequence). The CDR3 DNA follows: TGTGCCAGTAGTATACGGGACAGGGGTAAGGGCGGGGAGCTGTTTTTT. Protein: CASSIRDRGKGGELFF.

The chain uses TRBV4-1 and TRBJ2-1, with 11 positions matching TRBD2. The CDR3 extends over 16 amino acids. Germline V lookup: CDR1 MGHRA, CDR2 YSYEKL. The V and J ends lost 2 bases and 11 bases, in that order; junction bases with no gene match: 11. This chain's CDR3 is CASSQLNALAGVQQFF. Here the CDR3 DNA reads TGCGCCAGCAGCCAATTGAACGCACTAGCGGGAGTTCAGCAGTTCTTC.

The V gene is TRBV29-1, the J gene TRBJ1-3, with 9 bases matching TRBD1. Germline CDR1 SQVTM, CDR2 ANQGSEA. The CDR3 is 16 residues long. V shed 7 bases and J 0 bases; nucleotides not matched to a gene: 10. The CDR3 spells CSGRTGEADSGNTIYF. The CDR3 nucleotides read TGCAGCGGCCGGACAGGGGAAGCTGACTCTGGAAACACCATATATTTT.

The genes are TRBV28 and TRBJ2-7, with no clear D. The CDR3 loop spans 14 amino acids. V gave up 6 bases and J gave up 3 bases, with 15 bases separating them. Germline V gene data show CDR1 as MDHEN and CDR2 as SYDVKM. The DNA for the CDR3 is TGTGCCAGCAGCCGACCCCCCGGGCGCTACGAGCAGTACTTC. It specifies CASSRPPGRYEQYF.

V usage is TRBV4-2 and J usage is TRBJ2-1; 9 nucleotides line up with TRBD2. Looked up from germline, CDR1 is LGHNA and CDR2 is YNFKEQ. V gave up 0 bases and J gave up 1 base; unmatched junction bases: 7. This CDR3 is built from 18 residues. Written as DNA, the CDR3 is TGTGCCAGCAGCCAAGAAACCCTAGCGGGATTGTCCTACAATGAGCAGTTCTTC. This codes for CASSQETLAGLSYNEQFF.

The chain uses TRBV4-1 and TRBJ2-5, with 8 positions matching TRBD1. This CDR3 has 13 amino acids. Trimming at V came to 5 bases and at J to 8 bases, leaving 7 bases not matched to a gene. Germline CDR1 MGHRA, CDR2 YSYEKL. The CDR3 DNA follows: TGCGCCAGCAGCTACGACAGGGGTGGAACCCAGTACTTC. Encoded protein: CASSYDRGGTQYF.

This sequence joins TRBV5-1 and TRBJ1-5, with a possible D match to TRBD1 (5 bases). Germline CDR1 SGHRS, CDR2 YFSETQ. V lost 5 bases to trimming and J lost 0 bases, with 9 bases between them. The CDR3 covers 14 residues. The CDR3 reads CASRAGVSNQPQHF. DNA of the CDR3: TGCGCCAGCAGAGCGGGGGTTAGCAATCAGCCCCAGCATTTT.

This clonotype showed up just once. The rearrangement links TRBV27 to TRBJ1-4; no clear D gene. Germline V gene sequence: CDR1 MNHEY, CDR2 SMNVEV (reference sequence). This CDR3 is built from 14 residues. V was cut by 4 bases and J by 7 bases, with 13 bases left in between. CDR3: CASSWTGASEKLFF. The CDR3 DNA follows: TGTGCCAGCAGTTGGACGGGTGCGAGTGAAAAACTGTTTTTT.

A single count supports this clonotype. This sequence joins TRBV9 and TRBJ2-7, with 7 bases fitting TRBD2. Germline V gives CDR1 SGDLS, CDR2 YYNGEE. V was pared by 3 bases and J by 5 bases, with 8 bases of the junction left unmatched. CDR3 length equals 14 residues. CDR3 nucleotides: TGTGCCAGCAGCGGGGAGGGGACCGTTGACGAGCAGTACTTC. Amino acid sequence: CASSGEGTVDEQYF. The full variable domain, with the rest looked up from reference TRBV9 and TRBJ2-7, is DSGVTQTPKHLITATGQRVTLRCSPRSGDLSVYWYQQSLDQGLQFLIQYYNGEERAKGNILERFSAQQFPDLHSELNLSSLELGDSALYFCASSGEGTVDEQYFGPGTRLTVT.

The CDR3 reads CASSYGTGYEQYF. The CDR3 DNA reads as TGTGCCAGCAGTTACGGGACAGGGTACGAGCAGTACTTC. The chain uses TRBV28 and TRBJ2-7, with 9 bases fitting TRBD1. Germline V lookup: CDR1 MDHEN, CDR2 SYDVKM. The ends lost 4 bases at V and 4 bases at J; junction bases unmatched: 2. CDR3 length: 13 amino acids.

DNA of the CDR3: TGCAGTGCTAGGCTCTTTAACAGGCGATTCTCCTACGAGCAGTACTTC. Translation: CSARLFNRRFSYEQYF. V is TRBV20-1 and J is TRBJ2-7; D possibly corresponds to TRBD1 (5 bases). Looked up from germline, CDR1 is DFQATT and CDR2 is SNEGSKA (reference sequence). This CDR3 contains 16 residues. Trimming removed 3 bases at V and 0 bases at J, with 18 bases between.

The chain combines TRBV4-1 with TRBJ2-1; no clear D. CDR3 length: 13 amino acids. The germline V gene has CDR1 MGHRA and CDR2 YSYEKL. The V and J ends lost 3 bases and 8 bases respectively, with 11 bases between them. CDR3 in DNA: TGCGCCAGCAGCCACGAGCCTGTAGATGAGCAGTTCTTC. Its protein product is CASSHEPVDEQFF.

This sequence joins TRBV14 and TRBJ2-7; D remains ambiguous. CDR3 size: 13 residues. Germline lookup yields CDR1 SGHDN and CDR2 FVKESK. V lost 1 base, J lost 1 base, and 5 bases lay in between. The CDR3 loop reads CASSQAESYEQYF. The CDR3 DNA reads TGTGCCAGCAGCCAAGCGGAATCCTACGAGCAGTACTTC.

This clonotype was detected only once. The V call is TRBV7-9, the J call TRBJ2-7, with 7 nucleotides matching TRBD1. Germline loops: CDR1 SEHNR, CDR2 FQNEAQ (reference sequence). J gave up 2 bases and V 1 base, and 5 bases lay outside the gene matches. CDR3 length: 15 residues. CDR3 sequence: CASSLEGARPYEQYF. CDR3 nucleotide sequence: TGTGCCAGCAGCTTAGAGGGGGCACGACCCTACGAGCAGTACTTC. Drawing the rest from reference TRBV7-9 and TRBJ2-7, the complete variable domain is DTGVSQNPRHKITKRGQNVTFRCDPISEHNRLYWYRQTLGQGPEFLTYFQNEAQLEKSRLLSDRFSAERPKGSFSTLEIQRTEQGDSAMYLCASSLEGARPYEQYFGPGTRLTVT.

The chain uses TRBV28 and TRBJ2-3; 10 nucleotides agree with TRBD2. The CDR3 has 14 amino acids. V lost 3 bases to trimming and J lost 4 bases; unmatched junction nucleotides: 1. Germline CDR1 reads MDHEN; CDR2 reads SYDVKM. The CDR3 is CASSFGLAADTQYF. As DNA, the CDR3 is TGTGCCAGCAGTTTCGGACTAGCGGCAGATACGCAGTATTTT.

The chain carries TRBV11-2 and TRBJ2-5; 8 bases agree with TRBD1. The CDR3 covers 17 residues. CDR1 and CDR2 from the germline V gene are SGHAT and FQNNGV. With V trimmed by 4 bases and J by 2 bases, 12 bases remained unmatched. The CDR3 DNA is TGTGCCAGCAGCTGGCAAACAGGGGGAACTTCGCAAGAGACCCAGTACTTC. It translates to CASSWQTGGTSQETQYF.